One T cell receptor (beta chain) is described in this entry. Its antigen is undetermined. Trimming removed 9 bases from V and 5 bases from J, with 13 bases in between. CDR3 size: 13 residues. From germline, CDR1 is MNHEY and CDR2 SVGAGI. This entry comes from a study of cytomegalovirus exposure and HLA in healthy donors. General study results and limits: V- and J-gene trimming of TCR beta was linked (in a later analysis) to a missense DCLRE1C variant. Accounts indicate the classifier identified cytomegalovirus status with strong specificity and sensitivity.

The donors (healthy individuals) were bone marrow donors. The PCR was carried out with 60 Vbeta primers and 13 Jbeta primers. Only in-frame clones appear in the TCRdb table, and some are missing; sequencing was by immunoSEQ multiplex PCR. Of about 170,000 clones listed, 65% to 85% are singletons. The chain recombines TRBV6-5 with TRBJ1-4; the D is unclear. Sequencing was done on a sample of PBMCs. This receptor was obtained from a male donor in good health and CMV-seronegative. CDR3 residues: CASALRENEKLFF. As DNA, the CDR3 is TGTGCCAGTGCCTTGAGGGAAAATGAAAAACTGTTTTTT.